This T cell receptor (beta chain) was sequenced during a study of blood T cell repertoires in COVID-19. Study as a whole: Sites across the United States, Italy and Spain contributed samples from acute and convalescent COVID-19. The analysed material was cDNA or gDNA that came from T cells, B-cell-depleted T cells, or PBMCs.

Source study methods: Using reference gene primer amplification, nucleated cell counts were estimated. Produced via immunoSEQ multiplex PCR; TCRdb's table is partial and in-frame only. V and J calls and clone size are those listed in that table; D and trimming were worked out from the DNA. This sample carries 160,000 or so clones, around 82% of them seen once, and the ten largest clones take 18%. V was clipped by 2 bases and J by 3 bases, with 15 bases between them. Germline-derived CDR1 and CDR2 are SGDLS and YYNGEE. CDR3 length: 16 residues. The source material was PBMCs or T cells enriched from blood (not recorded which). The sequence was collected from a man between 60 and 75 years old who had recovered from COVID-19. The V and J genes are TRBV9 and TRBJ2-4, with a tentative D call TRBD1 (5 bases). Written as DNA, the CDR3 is TGTGCCAGCAGCGTCGACAGCTCCCGGCTCAAAAACATTCAGTACTTC. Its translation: CASSVDSSRLKNIQYF.